The source of this T cell receptor (beta chain) is a study of T cells after yellow fever vaccination. This clonotype was observed many times. V lost 2 bases and J 3 bases, leaving 10 bases between the germline ends. The CDR3 extends over 14 amino acids. Germline V gene lookup returns CDR1 LGHDT and CDR2 YNNKEL (reference sequence). TCRdb passed the 5' RACE reads through MiXCR, listing each CDR3 protein once. Of 350,000 to 450,000 distinct CDR3 sequences listed, 6.2% are singletons. The gene calls are TRBV3-1 and TRBJ1-2, with D perhaps TRBD1 (5 bases). The material was PBMCs, obtained 5 days after the yellow fever booster vaccination. This receptor was identified in a man aged 25 to 45 who received the YFV17D yellow fever vaccine. The chain's CDR3 is CASSQNRRDYGYTF. As DNA, the CDR3 is TGTGCCAGCAGCCAAAACAGGAGGGACTATGGCTACACCTTC.